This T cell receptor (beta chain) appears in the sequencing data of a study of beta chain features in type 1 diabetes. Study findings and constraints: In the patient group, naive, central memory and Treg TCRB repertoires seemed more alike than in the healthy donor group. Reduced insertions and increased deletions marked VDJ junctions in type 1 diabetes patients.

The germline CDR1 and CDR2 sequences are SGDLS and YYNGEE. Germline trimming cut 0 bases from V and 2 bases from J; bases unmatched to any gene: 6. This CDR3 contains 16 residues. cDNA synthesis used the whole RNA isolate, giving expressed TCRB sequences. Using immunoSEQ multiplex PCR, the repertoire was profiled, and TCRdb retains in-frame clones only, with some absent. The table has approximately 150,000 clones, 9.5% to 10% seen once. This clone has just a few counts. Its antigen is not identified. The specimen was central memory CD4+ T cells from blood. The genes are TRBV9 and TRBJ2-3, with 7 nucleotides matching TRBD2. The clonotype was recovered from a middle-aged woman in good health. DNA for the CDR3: TGTGCCAGCAGCGTAGGGTCTAGCGGATCCACAGATACGCAGTATTTT. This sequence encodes CASSVGSSGSTDTQYF.